These 9 T cell receptor beta chains originate from one sample sequenced in a study of control samples from healthy donors and cancer patients. TCRdb keeps only in-frame clones here, not all; method: immunoSEQ multiplex PCR. The sample has 61,000 or so clones, 90% seen once. Sequencing was done on a sample of PBMCs. These receptors all stem from a man aged 55-75 years with colorectal cancer.

CDR3 loop: CASSLEGASSYNSPLHF. CDR3 bases: TGTGCCAGCAGTTTGGAAGGGGCGAGCTCCTATAATTCACCCCTCCACTTT. The chain links TRBV28 to TRBJ1-6, with a tentative D call TRBD1 (5 bases). The CDR3 is 17 residues long. CDR1 is MDHEN and CDR2 is SYDVKM in the germline V gene. V was shortened by 3 bases and J by 0 bases, with 12 bases between the two germline ends.

The chain combines TRBV5-1 with TRBJ1-2; D is possibly TRBD1 (6 bases). CDR3 length: 14 residues. Deletions cut 3 bases from V and 0 bases from J, with 9 bases between. Germline CDR1 reads SGHRS; CDR2 reads YFSETQ. As DNA, the CDR3 is TGCGCCAGCAGCTCGACAGGAGCTAACTATGGCTACACCTTC. As protein: CASSSTGANYGYTF.

The chain is built from TRBV28 and TRBJ1-1; 7 bases map to TRBD1. The V and J ends lost 2 bases and 4 bases, in that order; junction bases with no gene match: 4. The CDR3 is 14 amino acids. Germline CDR1 and CDR2: MDHEN and SYDVKM. CDR3 bases: TGTGCCAGCAGTTTAGAGGGGGCGAGCACTGAAGCTTTCTTT. Protein: CASSLEGASTEAFF.

The chain links TRBV2 to TRBJ1-2, with TRBD1 identical over 8 bases. V shed 0 bases, J shed 4 bases, and the junction held 4 bases outside the gene matches. Germline V gene data show CDR1 as SNHLY and CDR2 as FYNNEI. The CDR3 has 15 residues. The CDR3 reads CASSEAGTGVYGYTF. The CDR3 region has the DNA TGTGCCAGCAGTGAAGCGGGGACAGGAGTCTATGGCTACACCTTC.

J is TRBJ2-7 and V is TRBV5-1, with TRBD2 as a possible D gene (6 bases). Germline values: CDR1 SGHRS, CDR2 YFSETQ. The V gene lost 0 bases and the J gene lost 0 bases, with 7 bases spanning the gap. The CDR3 sequence is 14 residues long. The CDR3: CASSLGDSSYEQYF. In DNA, the CDR3 is TGCGCCAGCAGCTTGGGGGACTCCTCCTACGAGCAGTACTTC.

This rearrangement joins TRBV5-4 to TRBJ2-4, with 8 bases matching TRBD1. Germline V lookup: CDR1 SGHNT, CDR2 YYREEE (reference sequence). V dropped 5 bases and J dropped 6; count of bases not matched to a gene: 7. This CDR3 is 14 amino acids long. The chain's CDR3 is CASSSGGAGNIQYF. Here the CDR3 DNA reads TGTGCCAGCAGTTCAGGGGGCGCGGGAAACATTCAGTACTTC.

V usage is TRBV4-2 and J usage is TRBJ2-1, with D maybe TRBD1 (5 bases). V gave up 0 bases and J gave up 5 bases, with 14 bases separating them. Looked up from germline, CDR1 is LGHNA and CDR2 is YNFKEQ. This CDR3 has 16 amino acids. Here the CDR3 DNA reads TGTGCCAGCAGCCAAGATCTAAATAGGGGCAACAATGAGCAGTTCTTC. This translates into CASSQDLNRGNNEQFF.

This sequence joins TRBV15 and TRBJ2-3; 8 nucleotides match TRBD2. Germline V CDR1 and CDR2: LNHNV, YYDKDF (reference sequence). J lost 2 bases, V lost 3 bases, and 10 bases had no gene match. The CDR3 covers 17 residues. The CDR3 is CATSSERGGRDTDTQYF. Written as DNA, the CDR3 is TGTGCCACCAGCAGCGAACGGGGGGGCAGGGACACAGATACGCAGTATTTT.

The chain uses TRBV18 and TRBJ1-6; no reliable D call. The CDR3 runs to 14 residues. The germline V gene encodes CDR1 KGHSH and CDR2 LQKENI. V lost 5 bases and J 0 bases, leaving 5 bases between the germline ends. CDR3 in amino acids: CASSESSYNSPLHF. The CDR3 DNA is TGTGCCAGCTCAGAGAGCTCCTATAATTCACCCCTCCACTTT.